The present TCR beta chain was sequenced within a study of cytomegalovirus exposure and HLA in healthy donors. The germline V gene has CDR1 SEHNR and CDR2 FQNEAQ (reference sequence). The CDR3 length is 15 residues. Deletions cut 4 bases from V and 7 bases from J, with 16 bases between. Measured with immunoSEQ multiplex PCR; TCRdb has only the in-frame clones, and not every one. The table shows roughly 310,000 clones, with approximately 85% occurring only once. Sequencing was performed on PBMCs. The chain joins TRBV7-9 to TRBJ2-2; perhaps TRBD1 as D (5 bases). This clonotype was sampled from a man younger than 40 in good health and CMV-seronegative. The CDR3 sequence is CASSSRQLSVGELFF. The CDR3 DNA sequence: TGTGCCAGCAGCTCCCGACAGCTGTCGGTCGGGGAGCTGTTTTTT.